This T cell receptor (beta chain) was recorded in a study of shared clonotypes between healthy human individuals. CDR1 PRHDT and CDR2 FYEKMQ come from the germline V gene (reference sequence). The length of the CDR3 is 16 residues. Only in-frame clones appear in the TCRdb table, and some are missing; sequencing was by immunoSEQ multiplex PCR. The sample has fewer than 1 million clones, roughly 96% seen once; the top ten hold about 0.25%. Naive CD8 cells were CD45RO-negative, positively selected for CCR7, excluding terminally differentiated effector memory CD45RA+ cells. This clone was counted once. The antigen remains unidentified. One end of the junction varies from germline; a read error may be responsible. Overall study results and limits: Naive CD4 clonotypes were shared across several donors at 4% to 5%.

This sequence originates from a young man in good health. The chain combines TRBV13 with TRBJ2-7, with 7 positions matching TRBD1. The sample taken for sequencing was naive CD8+ T cells sorted from blood. CDR3 DNA sequence: TGTGCCAGCAGCCTAGGGCTAGGGGGCGCGTCCTACGAGCAGTACTTC. It specifies CASSLGLGGASYEQYF.